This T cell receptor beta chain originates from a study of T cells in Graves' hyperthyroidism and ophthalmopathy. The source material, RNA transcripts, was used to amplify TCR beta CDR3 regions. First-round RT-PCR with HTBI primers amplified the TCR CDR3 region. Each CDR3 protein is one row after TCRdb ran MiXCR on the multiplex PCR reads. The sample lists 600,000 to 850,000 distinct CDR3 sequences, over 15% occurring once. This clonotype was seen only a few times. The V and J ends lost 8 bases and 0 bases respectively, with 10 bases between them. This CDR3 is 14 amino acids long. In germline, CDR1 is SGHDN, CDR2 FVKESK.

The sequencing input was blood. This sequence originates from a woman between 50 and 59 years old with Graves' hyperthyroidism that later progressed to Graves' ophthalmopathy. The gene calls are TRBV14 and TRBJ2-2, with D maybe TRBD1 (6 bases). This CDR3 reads CASQGLANTGELFF. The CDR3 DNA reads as TGTGCCAGCCAGGGGCTCGCGAACACCGGGGAGCTGTTTTTT.